These 18 T cell receptor beta chains were all obtained from the same sample, sequenced in a study of T cells in Graves' hyperthyroidism and ophthalmopathy. TCR beta CDR3 regions were amplified from RNA transcripts. The primer set for the first-round RT-PCR of the TCR CDR3 was HTBI. TCRdb reprocessed the multiplex PCR reads via MiXCR and lists one record per CDR3 protein. Here the sample spans hundreds of thousands of distinct CDR3 sequences, about 14% being singletons. The sequenced sample consisted of blood. Every receptor here comes from a woman aged 50 to 60 with Graves' ophthalmopathy.

This chain connects TRBV7-8 to TRBJ1-3, with D maybe TRBD1 (5 bases). CDR3 length equals 14 residues. V gave up 9 bases and J gave up 0 bases, with 12 bases separating them. The V gene's germline CDR1 is SGHVS and CDR2 FQNEAQ. The CDR3 nucleotides read TGTGCCAGTCACCGGGGGGACTCTGGAAACACCATATATTTT. Protein: CASHRGDSGNTIYF.

V usage is TRBV4-2 and J usage is TRBJ1-2; D is perhaps TRBD1 (6 bases). The length of the CDR3 is 16 residues. Trimming left V 3 bases short and J 4 bases short, with 18 bases between. The germline gives CDR1 LGHNA, CDR2 YNFKEQ. The CDR3 is CASSHGLDRRIYGYTF. For the CDR3, the DNA is TGTGCCAGCAGCCATGGTTTGGACAGAAGGATCTATGGCTACACCTTC.

This clonotype was observed at least ten times. The rearrangement joins TRBV30 to TRBJ2-1; TRBD2 matches at 8 bases. Germline V lookup: CDR1 GTSNPN, CDR2 SVGIG (reference sequence). The CDR3 is 16 residues long. Unmatched junction bases numbered 9, after V lost 1 base and J lost 4 bases. The CDR3 loop reads CAWSESDSGIYNEQFF. For the CDR3, the DNA is TGTGCCTGGAGTGAGTCGGATAGCGGGATATACAATGAGCAGTTCTTC.

This clonotype was seen a handful of times. The chain combines TRBV4-2 with TRBJ2-3, with TRBD2 matching over 7 bases. J lost 5 bases, V lost 0 bases, and 11 bases had no gene match. This CDR3 region has 17 residues. Germline V gene data show CDR1 as LGHNA and CDR2 as YNFKEQ. The CDR3 loop is CASSQEGRAGVGDTQYF. The CDR3 DNA reads as TGTGCCAGCAGCCAAGAGGGGAGGGCGGGAGTGGGAGATACGCAGTATTTT.

This clonotype was counted only a few times. The J gene is TRBJ2-7, the V gene TRBV7-6; 7 positions agree with TRBD2. The CDR3 extends over 15 amino acids. V was pared by 5 bases and J by 4 bases, with 11 bases of the junction left unmatched. Germline V CDR1 and CDR2: SGHVS, FNYEAQ. The CDR3 protein is CASSTRESSGYEQYF. The CDR3 DNA reads as TGTGCCAGCAGCACCCGCGAGAGTAGCGGGTACGAGCAGTACTTC.

There are many counts of this clonotype. The chain couples TRBV11-3 to TRBJ2-7, with D possibly being TRBD1 (6 bases). In germline, CDR1 is SGHNT, CDR2 YENEEA. This CDR3 is built from 13 residues. V was pared by 4 bases and J by 4 bases, with 11 bases between. CDR3 loop: CASSSRGQYEQYF. For the CDR3, the DNA is TGTGCCAGCAGCTCTCGAGGACAGTACGAGCAGTACTTC.

This clonotype was observed many times. V gene TRBV6-1 combines with J gene TRBJ1-1; TRBD1 might be the D (5 bases). The CDR3 is 15 amino acids. V lost 6 bases and J lost 2, with 16 bases in between. The germline gives CDR1 MNHNS, CDR2 SASEGT. The CDR3 DNA reads as TGTGCCAGCAGGTACCTAAGGGGAGCAAACACTGAAGCTTTCTTT. Translated: CASRYLRGANTEAFF.

This clonotype was seen a handful of times. The V and J genes are TRBV11-2 and TRBJ1-6; unclear D gene. V dropped 1 base and J dropped 7 bases, with 8 bases sitting between them. The CDR3 spans 14 residues. CDR1 and CDR2 (germline): SGHAT, FQNNGV. CDR3 loop: CASSLVPGNSPLHF. The CDR3 region has the DNA TGTGCCAGCAGCTTAGTTCCGGGGAATTCACCCCTCCACTTT.

This clonotype was detected a few times. The chain carries TRBV5-1 and TRBJ2-2; D remains unclear. This CDR3 region has 14 residues. Trimming removed 4 bases at V and 0 bases at J, with 7 bases between. Germline CDR1 SGHRS, CDR2 YFSETQ. CDR3 sequence (DNA): TGCGCCAGCAGCGGCCGCCCGAACACCGGGGAGCTGTTTTTT. Its translation: CASSGRPNTGELFF.

A word on this clonotype: Since a much larger clone is just one base distant, this may be a read error. The chain is built from TRBV28 and TRBJ2-3, with 8 bases fitting TRBD2. The CDR3 has 17 amino acids. J lost 2 bases, V lost 7 bases, and 14 bases had no gene match. Germline lookup yields CDR1 MDHEN and CDR2 SYDVKM. CDR3 bases: TGTGCCAGCAATAGTCGACGCGGGAGGTACCCCACAGATACGCAGTATTTT. Protein sequence: CASNSRRGRYPTDTQYF.

There are many counts of this clonotype. This chain uses TRBV28 with TRBJ2-7, with a possible D match to TRBD2 (6 bases). The CDR3 totals 15 residues. V lost 3 bases and J 2 bases, leaving 14 bases between the germline ends. Germline V gene data show CDR1 as MDHEN and CDR2 as SYDVKM. Written as DNA, the CDR3 is TGTGCCAGCAGTTTGGGGGGAGGCCCCCCCTACGAGCAGTACTTC. Amino acids: CASSLGGGPPYEQYF.

Ten or more counts support this clonotype. An end of the junction differs from the germline gene, which may be a read error. The rearrangement uses TRBV9 and TRBJ2-3, with 7 positions matching TRBD2. This CDR3 comprises 14 residues. Germline CDR1 and CDR2: SGDLS and YYNGEE. The CDR3 coding sequence is TGCGCCAGCAGCGTTAGCGGGAGCACAGATACGCAGTATTTT. As protein: CASSVSGSTDTQYF.

This clonotype occurred many times. CDR3 nucleotides: TGCAGTGCTAGAGATGTGACTAGCGGGACACAAGAGACCCAGTACTTC. Translating gives CSARDVTSGTQETQYF. The chain couples TRBV20-1 to TRBJ2-5; TRBD2 agrees at 11 bases. The V segment lost 0 bases and the J segment 2 bases; nucleotides outside the gene matches: 5. The germline V gene has CDR1 DFQATT and CDR2 SNEGSKA (reference sequence). The CDR3 extends over 16 amino acids.

This clonotype was seen only a few times. This chain uses TRBV7-2 with TRBJ2-1; the D call may be TRBD1 or TRBD2 (6 bases each). The CDR3 runs 18 residues. Trimming removed 1 base at V and 2 bases at J, with 18 bases between. Germline CDR1 SGHTA, CDR2 FQGNSA. DNA of the CDR3: TGTGCCAGCAGCTTAGTAGTTACCGGGGGCGGAGCCTACAATGAGCAGTTCTTC. This translates into CASSLVVTGGGAYNEQFF. Variable domain in full (rest from reference TRBV7-2 and TRBJ2-1): GAGVSQSPSNKVTEKGKDVELRCDPISGHTALYWYRQSLGQGLEFLIYFQGNSAPDKSGLPSDRFSAERTGGSVSTLTIQRTQQEDSAVYLCASSLVVTGGGAYNEQFFGPGTRLTVL.

This clonotype was seen many times. In DNA form, the CDR3 reads TGCAGTGCTTCGACAGACTCCTACAATGAGCAGTTCTTC. This gives the protein CSASTDSYNEQFF. The rearrangement joins TRBV20-1 to TRBJ2-1; D perhaps matches TRBD1 (5 bases). Deletions cut 5 bases from V and 0 bases from J, with 8 bases between. This CDR3 has 13 amino acids. CDR1 is DFQATT, CDR2 SNEGSKA, per germline (reference sequence).

The chain joins TRBV10-3 to TRBJ1-6; weak D call: TRBD1 (5 bases). CDR1 and CDR2 from the germline V gene are ENHRY and SYGVKD. This CDR3 has 18 residues. The V end was cut by 3 bases, the J end by 8 bases, with 23 bases between. The CDR3 coding sequence is TGTGCCATCAGTGACCCCCGGGACCCCATTCCGGGCGATTCACCCCTCCACTTT. Amino acid sequence: CAISDPRDPIPGDSPLHF.

This clonotype has only a few counts. The chain recombines TRBV4-1 with TRBJ1-4; 7 bases fit TRBD1. J gave up 5 bases and V 0 bases, and 3 bases lay outside the gene matches. The CDR3 runs to 15 residues. CDR1 MGHRA and CDR2 YSYEKL come from the germline V gene. CDR3 sequence reads: CASSQDVGGNEKLFF. The CDR3 nucleotides read TGCGCCAGCAGCCAAGATGTAGGGGGCAATGAAAAACTGTTTTTT.

The gene calls are TRBV5-8 and TRBJ2-2, with 10 nucleotides matching TRBD2. Germline CDR1 reads SGHTS; CDR2 reads YDEGEE. V was clipped by 0 bases and J by 7 bases; unmatched bases: 3. The CDR3 sequence is 15 residues long. CDR3 amino acids: CASSLGASGSGELFF. The CDR3 coding sequence is TGTGCCAGCAGCTTGGGGGCTAGCGGGAGCGGGGAGCTGTTTTTT.